The 19 T cell receptor beta chains in this list originate from one sample, sequenced in a study of T-cell reconstitution after alpha-beta-depleted transplantation in children. Preparation of the TCRbeta library involved a method that used unique molecular identifiers. TCRdb ran MiXCR on the PCR reads and lists one entry per CDR3 protein. There are about 260,000 distinct CDR3 sequences in the sample; around 7.5% occur only once, and approximately 6.3% lies in the top ten. Source: PBMCs, mostly from graft donor cells, taken 180 days after TCRalphabeta/CD19-depleted stem cell transplant. The source of these receptors is a male patient under 18 who had a stem cell transplant for acute lymphoblastic leukemia, so the T cells may come from the graft donor.

This clonotype was counted at least ten times. One end of the junction fails to match germline, which may point to a read error. The chain carries TRBV20-1 and TRBJ2-3; TRBD2 matches 9 bases. This CDR3 has 15 residues. CDR1 DFQATT and CDR2 SNEGSKA come from the germline V gene (reference sequence). CDR3 loop: CSASTAGTSTDTQYF. The CDR3 bases are TGCAGTGCTTCAACGGCCGGGACTAGCACCGATACGCAGTATTTT.

This clonotype was found many times. J is TRBJ2-7 and V is TRBV7-3, with 7 bases matching TRBD1. V was clipped by 6 bases and J by 3 bases; unmatched bases: 11. This CDR3 contains 15 residues. Germline V gene sequence: CDR1 SGHTA, CDR2 FQGTGA. As DNA, the CDR3 is TGTGCCAGCAGTCCCACCATGGGACAGCTCTACGAGCAGTACTTC. Encoded protein: CASSPTMGQLYEQYF.

This clonotype was observed at least ten times. Here the CDR3 reads CASSSGTSGYNEQFF. CDR3 sequence (DNA): TGTGCCAGCAGCTCCGGGACTAGCGGATACAATGAGCAGTTCTTC. The V call is TRBV7-9, the J call TRBJ2-1; 11 bases line up with TRBD2. CDR1 is SEHNR and CDR2 is FQNEAQ in the germline V gene (reference sequence). The junction had 3 bases not matched to a gene; V was cut back by 4 bases and J by 4 bases. The CDR3 has 15 residues.

This clonotype was seen ten or more times. The J gene is TRBJ2-7, the V gene TRBV20-1; 9 positions match TRBD1. The CDR3 runs 12 residues. J gave up 10 bases and V 3 bases, and 7 bases lay outside the gene matches. The germline CDR1 and CDR2 sequences are DFQATT and SNEGSKA (reference sequence). The CDR3 loop is CSASGTGWGQYF. The CDR3 coding sequence is TGCAGTGCTAGCGGGACAGGGTGGGGACAGTACTTC.

This clonotype was recorded many times. This chain uses TRBV5-1 with TRBJ2-7, with TRBD1 matching over 7 bases. CDR3 length: 13 amino acids. V dropped 4 bases and J dropped 6; count of bases not matched to a gene: 7. Germline loops: CDR1 SGHRS, CDR2 YFSETQ. CDR3 DNA sequence: TGCGCCAGCAGCCTAAAGACAGGGATCGAGCAGTACTTC. It codes for CASSLKTGIEQYF.

This clonotype was seen many times. This chain links TRBV5-1 with TRBJ2-2; tentatively, D is TRBD2 (5 bases). V was cut by 4 bases and J by 4 bases, with 14 bases left in between. CDR1 is SGHRS, CDR2 YFSETQ, per germline. The CDR3 has 15 amino acids. In DNA, the CDR3 is TGCGCCAGCAGCCCAAACGGGGTTGGCACCGGGGAGCTGTTTTTT. Residues: CASSPNGVGTGELFF.

This clonotype was counted many times. This chain uses TRBV29-1 with TRBJ2-7; 10 bases match TRBD2. The germline V gene has CDR1 SQVTM and CDR2 ANQGSEA. The CDR3 contains 12 residues. Trimming cost V 6 bases and J 5 bases; bases outside gene matches: 4. CDR3 sequence (DNA): TGCAGCGTCCTAGCGGGAGCTCACGAGCAGTACTTC. Encoded protein: CSVLAGAHEQYF.

This clonotype occurred many times. The rearrangement links TRBV28 to TRBJ2-5; possible D gene TRBD2, 6 bases. This CDR3 is built from 13 residues. The germline gives CDR1 MDHEN, CDR2 SYDVKM. Trimming pared 7 bases from V and 6 bases from J, leaving 15 bases between. This chain's CDR3 is CASISWEVKTQYF. CDR3 in DNA: TGTGCCAGCATCTCATGGGAGGTTAAGACCCAGTACTTC.

V gene TRBV19 combines with J gene TRBJ2-7; D might be TRBD1 (6 bases). Germline V CDR1 and CDR2: LNHDA, SQIVND (reference sequence). CDR3 length: 15 amino acids. V was clipped by 5 bases and J by 2 bases, with 16 bases between them. The CDR3 region is CASSSQRQETYEQYF. As DNA, the CDR3 is TGTGCCAGTAGTTCTCAACGACAGGAGACCTACGAGCAGTACTTC.

To note about this clonotype: Just one base apart from a much larger clone, this may be a read error. The chain has TRBV11-2 and TRBJ2-3; a weak D match, TRBD2 (6 bases). Deletions cut 7 bases from V and 5 bases from J, with 13 bases between. Germline-derived CDR1 and CDR2 are SGHAT and FQNNGV. This CDR3 has 13 residues. For the CDR3, the DNA is TGTGCCAGCATCGGGCGGGGCGAAGATACGCAGTATTTT. This gives the protein CASIGRGEDTQYF.

This clonotype was seen ten or more times. V usage is TRBV7-2 and J usage is TRBJ1-4; D is unresolved. Germline CDR1 and CDR2: SGHTA and FQGNSA. CDR3 size: 13 residues. V was shortened by 0 bases and J by 7 bases, with 6 bases between the two germline ends. The CDR3 loop reads CASSLARREKLFF. The CDR3 DNA is TGTGCCAGCAGCTTAGCGAGGCGTGAAAAACTGTTTTTT.

This clonotype was detected many times. The chain joins TRBV24-1 to TRBJ1-1, with 9 nucleotides matching TRBD1. Germline CDR1 KGHDR, CDR2 SFDVKD. The CDR3 sequence is 19 residues long. V lost 9 bases, J lost 1 base, and 20 bases stayed unmatched. CDR3 sequence: CATSAKIQGAKVKNTEAFF. The DNA for the CDR3 is TGTGCCACCTCTGCCAAGATACAGGGGGCGAAAGTGAAGAACACTGAAGCTTTCTTT.

This clonotype occurred a few times. A much larger clone lies one base from this, so it may be a read error. The rearrangement uses TRBV5-1 and TRBJ2-7; the D is unclear. CDR1 is SGHRS, CDR2 YFSETQ, per germline. This CDR3 has 15 residues. Between the trimmed V and J ends, which lost 0 bases and 5 bases, there was a span of 15 bases. CDR3 sequence: CASSLAFGATNEQYF. In DNA form, the CDR3 reads TGCGCCAGCAGCTTGGCCTTTGGAGCGACAAACGAGCAGTACTTC.

At least ten counts were recorded for this clonotype. V and J are TRBV29-1 and TRBJ1-4, with D possibly being TRBD1 (6 bases). The germline gives CDR1 SQVTM, CDR2 ANQGSEA. This CDR3 is built from 12 residues. Trimming took 3 bases from V and 8 from J, leaving 10 bases between them. As DNA, the CDR3 is TGCAGCGTTGAGGAGAGGGGGGAAAAACTGTTTTTT. This gives the protein CSVEERGEKLFF.

J is TRBJ2-5 and V is TRBV28, with a possible D match to TRBD2 (5 bases). Germline V gene lookup returns CDR1 MDHEN and CDR2 SYDVKM. The ends were cut back, 6 bases at V and 0 bases at J, with 11 bases in the middle. This CDR3 has 14 amino acids. CDR3 loop: CASSSWRDQETQYF. The CDR3 nucleotides are TGTGCCAGCAGCTCGTGGCGGGACCAAGAGACCCAGTACTTC.

There are many counts of this clonotype. The CDR3 coding sequence is TGTGCCAGCAGTTTTGGGGGTAACGAGCAGTACTTC. Amino acid sequence: CASSFGGNEQYF. This chain links TRBV12-3 or TRBV12-4 with TRBJ2-7; either TRBD1 or TRBD2 may fit D (5 bases each). V lost 3 bases and J 5 bases, leaving 8 bases between the germline ends. CDR3 length: 12 residues.

This clonotype was observed at least ten times. The rearrangement uses TRBV7-2 and TRBJ1-3; no definite D call. The CDR3 is 14 residues long. Germline V gives CDR1 SGHTA, CDR2 FQGNSA. Between the trimmed V and J ends, which lost 5 bases and 7 bases, there was a span of 15 bases. The CDR3 bases are TGTGCCAGCAGCCTCGGACCGTCCGCGAACACCATATATTTT. The encoded protein is CASSLGPSANTIYF.

This clonotype was counted many times. The J gene is TRBJ2-1, the V gene TRBV3-1; 11 bases line up with TRBD1. J gave up 2 bases and V 0 bases, and 3 bases lay outside the gene matches. CDR3 length: 17 amino acids. CDR1 is LGHDT, CDR2 YNNKEL, per germline (reference sequence). The CDR3 coding sequence is TGTGCCAGCAGCCAAGATCGGGGACAGGGGGCCTACAATGAGCAGTTCTTC. Its protein is CASSQDRGQGAYNEQFF.

This clonotype was picked up many times. The rearrangement joins TRBV12-3 or TRBV12-4 to TRBJ2-3; D is tentatively TRBD1 or TRBD2 (5 bases each). Trimming took 6 bases from V and 4 from J, leaving 14 bases between them. This CDR3 contains 14 residues. CDR3 region: CASSWGRRSDTQYF. The DNA of the CDR3 is TGTGCCAGCAGCTGGGGCAGGAGGTCAGATACGCAGTATTTT.